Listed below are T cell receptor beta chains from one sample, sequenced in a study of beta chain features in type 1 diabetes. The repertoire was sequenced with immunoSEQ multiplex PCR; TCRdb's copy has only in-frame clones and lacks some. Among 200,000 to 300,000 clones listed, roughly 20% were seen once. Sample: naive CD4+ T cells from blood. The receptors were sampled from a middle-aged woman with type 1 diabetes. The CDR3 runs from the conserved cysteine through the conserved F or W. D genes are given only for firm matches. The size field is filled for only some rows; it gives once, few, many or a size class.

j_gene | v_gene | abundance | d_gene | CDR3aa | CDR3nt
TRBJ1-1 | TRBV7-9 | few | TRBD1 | CASGGRTGGLNTEAFF | TGTGCCAGCGGGGGAAGGACAGGGGGTCTGAACACTGAAGCTTTCTTT
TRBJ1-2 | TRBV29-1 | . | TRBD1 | CSSKARGEYGYTF | TGCAGCTCCAAAGCCAGGGGGGAATATGGCTACACCTTC
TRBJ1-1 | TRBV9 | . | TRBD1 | CASSVGNRGNTEAFF | TGTGCCAGCAGCGTAGGGAACAGGGGGAACACTGAAGCTTTCTTT
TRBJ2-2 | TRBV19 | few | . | CASSRGTSNTGELFF | TGTGCCAGTAGTAGAGGGACTTCGAACACCGGGGAGCTGTTTTTT
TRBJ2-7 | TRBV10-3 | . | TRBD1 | CAIRSRDRDPYEQYF | TGTGCCATCAGGTCCCGGGACAGGGACCCCTACGAGCAGTACTTC
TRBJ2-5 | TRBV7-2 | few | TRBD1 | CASSPSGGEGQETQYF | TGTGCCAGCAGCCCCTCAGGGGGAGAGGGCCAAGAGACCCAGTACTTC
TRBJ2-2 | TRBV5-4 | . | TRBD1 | CASSSPGGKNTGELFF | TGTGCCAGCAGCTCCCCAGGGGGAAAGAACACCGGGGAGCTGTTTTTT
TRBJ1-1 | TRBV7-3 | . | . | CASSFRRSTEAFF | TGTGCCAGCAGCTTCCGGCGGTCCACTGAAGCTTTCTTT
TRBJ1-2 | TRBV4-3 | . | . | CASSQDEGVNYGYTF | TGCGCCAGCAGCCAAGATGAAGGGGTGAACTATGGCTACACCTTC
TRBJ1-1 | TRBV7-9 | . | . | CASSWGHLEAFF | TGTGCCAGCAGCTGGGGGCACCTTGAAGCTTTCTTT
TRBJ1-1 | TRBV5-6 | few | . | CASSRGGTNTEAFF | TGTGCCAGCAGCCGGGGGGGGACGAACACTGAAGCTTTCTTT
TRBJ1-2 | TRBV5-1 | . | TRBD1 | CASSPARDRVLYGYTF | TGCGCCAGCAGCCCCGCGCGAGACAGGGTCCTATATGGCTACACCTTC
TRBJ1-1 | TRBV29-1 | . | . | CSGWTAGTEAFF | TGCAGCGGGTGGACAGCGGGGACTGAAGCTTTCTTT
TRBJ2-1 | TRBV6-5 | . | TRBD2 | CASSYGGRANEQFF | TGTGCCAGCAGTTACGGGGGGAGGGCCAATGAGCAGTTCTTC
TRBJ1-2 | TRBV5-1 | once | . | CASRPSGAYGYTF | TGCGCCAGCCGCCCCTCAGGGGCGTATGGCTACACCTTC
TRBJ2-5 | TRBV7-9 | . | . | CASSPGQFMAETQYF | TGTGCCAGCAGCCCAGGACAGTTCATGGCAGAGACCCAGTACTTC
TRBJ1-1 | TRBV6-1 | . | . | CASSEALRVVNTEAFF | TGTGCCAGCAGTGAAGCGCTCAGGGTGGTGAACACTGAAGCTTTCTTT
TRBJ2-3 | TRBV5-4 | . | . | CASSFGGGPDTQYF | TGTGCCAGCAGCTTTGGTGGGGGCCCAGATACGCAGTATTTT
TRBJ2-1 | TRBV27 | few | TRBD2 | CASSLLAGGPYNEQFF | TGTGCCAGCAGTCTTTTAGCGGGAGGGCCGTACAATGAGCAGTTCTTC
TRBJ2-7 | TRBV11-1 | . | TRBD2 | CASSSPPGLAGSYEQYF | TGTGCCAGCAGCTCACCCCCGGGACTAGCGGGATCATACGAGCAGTACTTC
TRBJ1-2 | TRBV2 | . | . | CASTPGRANYGYTF | TGTGCCAGCACCCCAGGGCGAGCTAACTATGGCTACACCTTC
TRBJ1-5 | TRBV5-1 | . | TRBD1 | CASSPTGVWNQPQHF | TGCGCCAGCAGCCCCACAGGGGTCTGGAATCAGCCCCAGCATTTT
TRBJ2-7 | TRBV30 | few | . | CAWSVLPHEQYF | TGTGCCTGGAGTGTACTTCCCCACGAGCAGTACTTC
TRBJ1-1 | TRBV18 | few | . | CASSPEDGTEAFF | TGTGCCAGCTCACCGGAGGACGGCACTGAAGCTTTCTTT
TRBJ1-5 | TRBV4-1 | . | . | CASSHLIDRGTDNQPQHF | TGCGCCAGCAGCCACCTGATCGACCGGGGGACGGACAATCAGCCCCAGCATTTT
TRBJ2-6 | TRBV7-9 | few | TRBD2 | CASSQLAGVAGGANVLTF | TGTGCCAGCAGCCAACTAGCGGGAGTCGCGGGGGGGGCCAACGTCCTGACTTTC